Reported below is one TCR beta chain. Its antigen remains unknown. The data belong to a study of T cell responses to AZD1222 COVID-19 vaccine. Findings and caveats of the study: Spike-specific TCR breadth and depth were elevated following two AZD1222 doses. Most donors were white British, females outnumbered males, and clonal diversity was possibly underestimated.

Pooling of second doses given at about 4 or about 12 weeks was done. Sequencing was performed with immunoSEQ multiplex PCR; in TCRdb, only in-frame clones are kept and a portion is missing. The sample includes more than 90,000 clones, 85% to 90% of them seen just once. This CDR3 comprises 15 residues. Germline V lookup: CDR1 LNHDA, CDR2 SQIVND (reference sequence). The V end was cut by 2 bases, the J end by 0 bases, with 8 bases between. V and J are TRBV19 and TRBJ1-5; possible D gene TRBD1, 5 bases. The material was peripheral blood, obtained 28 days after the second AZD1222 dose. The receptor was isolated from an adult who received the AZD1222 COVID-19 vaccine. This CDR3 reads CASSILGVSNQPQHF. The CDR3 DNA sequence: TGTGCCAGTAGTATATTGGGGGTTAGCAATCAGCCCCAGCATTTT.